Below are 2 T cell receptor beta chains sequenced from a single sample in a study of neoadjuvant nivolumab and ipilimumab in lung cancer. Measured with immunoSEQ multiplex PCR; TCRdb has only the in-frame clones, and not every one. Altogether roughly 18,000 clones are present, over 70% being singletons, with the ten largest covering 7.5% to 9%. The starting material was tumor tissue, obtained after neoadjuvant nivolumab, alone or with ipilimumab, at or shortly before surgery. Receptor source: an adult with non-small cell lung cancer.

The chain joins TRBV15 to TRBJ2-3; 7 nucleotides align to TRBD1. Trimming took 5 bases from V and 4 from J; bases not matched to a gene: 12. Germline values: CDR1 LNHNV, CDR2 YYDKDF (reference sequence). This CDR3 contains 16 residues. The CDR3: CATSDRQGVYADTQYF. CDR3 coding DNA: TGTGCCACCAGCGATCGTCAGGGGGTGTATGCAGATACGCAGTATTTT.

The chain employs TRBV6-6 and TRBJ1-5, with D perhaps matching TRBD1 (6 bases). The germline V gene has CDR1 MNHNY and CDR2 SVGAGI (reference sequence). The CDR3 is 16 residues long. V lost 0 bases, J lost 2 bases, and 11 bases lay in between. CDR3 protein: CASSYSGGIGNQPQHF. Written as DNA, the CDR3 is TGTGCCAGCAGTTACTCAGGGGGTATCGGCAATCAGCCCCAGCATTTT.